This T cell receptor (beta chain) was identified in a study of control samples from healthy donors and cancer patients. The germline CDR1 and CDR2 sequences are KGHSH and LQKENI. CDR3 length: 14 residues. The V end was cut by 2 bases, the J end by 1 base, with 8 bases between. Repertoires were generated with immunoSEQ multiplex PCR, while TCRdb's copy carries only in-frame clones and drops some. The sample shows 100,000 to 150,000 clones, about 88% of them seen only once. The sequence was obtained from a young man in good health. This chain connects TRBV18 to TRBJ1-1, with unresolved D. The sample comprised blood. CDR3 residues: CASSPRTGNTEAFF. CDR3 DNA sequence: TGTGCCAGCTCACCAAGGACGGGGAACACTGAAGCTTTCTTT. Drawing the rest from reference TRBV18 and TRBJ1-1, the complete variable domain is NAGVMQNPRHLVRRRGQEARLRCSPMKGHSHVYWYRQLPEEGLKFMVYLQKENIIDESGMPKERFSAEFPKEGPSILRIQQVVRGDSAAYFCASSPRTGNTEAFFGQGTRLTVV.